The next 5 T cell receptor beta chains were all read from a single sample in a study of sequential checkpoint blockade in melanoma (dated by TCRdb to 2018 to 2020). Libraries were constructed by the immunoSEQ multiplex PCR assay. Sourced from immuneACCESS, this table was stored by TCRdb with only in-frame sequences that have V and J called. A share of the clones is absent; for the studies checked, an unresolved V gene accounts for under half, and the remainder has no known explanation. The sample table lists 7,700 or so clones, roughly 60% of them with a count of one. The ten largest clones represent 8.7% of the sample. Read against the paper, the sample's treatment or condition label means: randomized to nivolumab then ipilimumab (arm A) or the reverse (arm B). Sequenced here: CD8+ T cells sorted from blood (inferred from file names), sampled from a patient given nivolumab and ipilimumab in sequence. The receptors originated from a human donor with melanoma.

The chain is built from TRBV6-5 and TRBJ2-7, with D possibly TRBD1 on 6 matching bases. The V gene's germline CDR1 is MNHEY and CDR2 SVGAGI. The CDR3 loop spans 15 amino acids. V dropped 2 bases and J dropped 4 bases, with 15 bases sitting between them. The CDR3 bases are TGTGCCAGCAGTTACAGGCAGGGGACGGGTTACGAGCAGTACTTC. Translated: CASSYRQGTGYEQYF.

The chain joins TRBV7-2 to TRBJ2-7; possibly TRBD2 for D (6 bases). The CDR3 has 14 residues. Germline lookup yields CDR1 SGHTA and CDR2 FQGNSA. With 3 bases removed from V and 0 bases from J, the gap between germline ends came to 9 bases. In nucleotides, the CDR3 is TGTGCCAGCAGCTTTGGAGGGACCTCCTACGAGCAGTACTTC. Residues: CASSFGGTSYEQYF. Together with reference TRBV7-2 and TRBJ2-7, the CDR3 gives the full variable domain: GAGVSQSPSNKVTEKGKDVELRCDPISGHTALYWYRQSLGQGLEFLIYFQGNSAPDKSGLPSDRFSAERTGGSVSTLTIQRTQQEDSAVYLCASSFGGTSYEQYFGPGTRLTVT.

This clone was observed a few times. The CDR3 coding sequence is TGTGCCAGCAGCCCCCCCTACGCCGGGACAGGGGCCTACGAGCAGTACTTC. Its protein is CASSPPYAGTGAYEQYF. V usage is TRBV13 and J usage is TRBJ2-7; TRBD1 matches at 10 bases. The J segment lost 2 bases and the V segment lost 5 bases, leaving 12 bases of the junction unmatched. Germline V gives CDR1 PRHDT, CDR2 FYEKMQ (reference sequence). CDR3 length: 17 amino acids. Looking up the rest from reference TRBV13 and TRBJ2-7 gives the full variable domain: AAGVIQSPRHLIKEKRETATLKCYPIPRHDTVYWYQQGPGQDPQFLISFYEKMQSDKGSIPDRFSAQQFSDYHSELNMSSLELGDSALYFCASSPPYAGTGAYEQYFGPGTRLTVT.

The chain combines TRBV29-1 with TRBJ2-7, with TRBD2 identical over 10 bases. Looked up from germline, CDR1 is SQVTM and CDR2 is ANQGSEA. The CDR3 runs 16 residues. V gave up 7 bases and J gave up 3 bases; unmatched junction bases: 15. The DNA of the CDR3 is TGCAGCGCCGGGGGGGTAGCGGGAGGCCCAATCTACGAGCAGTACTTC. Translating it yields CSAGGVAGGPIYEQYF.

The rearrangement joins TRBV7-9 to TRBJ2-7; perhaps TRBD1 as D (6 bases). Trimming cost V 3 bases and J 4 bases, with 16 bases left between them. Per germline, CDR1 SEHNR and CDR2 FQNEAQ (reference sequence). CDR3 size: 15 residues. CDR3 amino acids: CASSFPRGGFYEQYF. Written as DNA, the CDR3 is TGTGCCAGCAGCTTTCCTAGAGGGGGTTTTTACGAGCAGTACTTC.